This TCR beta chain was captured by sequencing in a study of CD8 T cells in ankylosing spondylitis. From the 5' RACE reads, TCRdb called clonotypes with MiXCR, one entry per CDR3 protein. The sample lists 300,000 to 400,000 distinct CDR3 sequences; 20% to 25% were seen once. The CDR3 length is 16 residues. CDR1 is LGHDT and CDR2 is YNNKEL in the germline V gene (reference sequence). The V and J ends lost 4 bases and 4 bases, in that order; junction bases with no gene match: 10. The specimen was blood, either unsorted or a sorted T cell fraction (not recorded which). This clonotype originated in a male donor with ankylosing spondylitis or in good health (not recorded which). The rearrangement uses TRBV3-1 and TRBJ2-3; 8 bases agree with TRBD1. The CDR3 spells CASSPMDRAMPDTQYF. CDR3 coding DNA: TGTGCCAGCAGCCCTATGGACAGGGCTATGCCAGATACGCAGTATTTT.